Detailed here is one T cell receptor beta chain. What this receptor recognizes is not known. The sample holds no much larger clone one base away, and base qualities are not on file. This sample is drawn from a study of control samples from healthy donors and cancer patients (dated by TCRdb to the early 2020s). Library preparation used the immunoSEQ multiplex PCR assay. TCRdb's version of the immuneACCESS table is confined to in-frame rearrangements and falls short of the full clone set. An unresolved V gene accounts for under half of the shortfall where checked; the remainder is of unknown origin. Across this sample there are about 120,000 clones, with about 94% seen only once. Roughly 2.6% of the sample comes from the top ten. Germline trimming: 8 bases from V, 7 bases from J; junction bases outside gene matches: 6. The CDR3 contains 13 residues, cysteine and phenylalanine counted. Of the read, only the CDR3 DNA is kept; its 39 bases are in frame from base 1. CDR1 MDHEN and CDR2 SYDVKM were looked up in the germline V gene.

Recombination joined TRBV28 with TRBJ1-3; a stretch of 9 junction bases matches TRBD1. The receptor's source is a man aged 25 to 40 in good health. Sequences were obtained from blood. The nucleotide sequence is TGTGCCAGCCACGGACAGGGGAGGAACACCATATATTTT. It translates to CASHGQGRNTIYF.